This T cell receptor (beta chain) is from a study of T-cell memory formation after mild COVID-19 (dated by TCRdb to the early 2020s). A note on the overall study: TCR sequence clusters from the two donors were largely donor specific. T-cell clones expanding and contracting after mild COVID-19 in a couple of donors were tracked by longitudinal TCRalpha and TCRbeta repertoire sequencing. The cohort comprised two young, previously healthy adult volunteers, one female and one male.

To note about this clonotype: This receptor's antigen is unknown. No base quality values were provided; no much bigger clone lies one nucleotide off.

CDR1 and CDR2 (SGHAT, FQNNGV) derive from the germline V gene. V ends up 3 bases short and J 4 bases short, with an unmatched junction base count of 6. Measured from the cysteine to the phenylalanine, the CDR3 is 16 residues long. Just CDR3 DNA is preserved here, 48 bases in frame from base 1. The listed sequencing device is Illumina NovaSeq 6000. TCRalpha and TCRbeta cDNA libraries were built by 5'RACE with constant-segment primers, adding sample barcodes and unique molecular identifiers. RNA was extracted from every sample with Trizol reagent. Amplification of the libraries took two PCR steps, and the second step added a second sample barcode plus Illumina TruSeq adapters. Sequencing of the libraries was done on an Illumina NovaSeq, producing 2 x 150 bp paired-end reads. The study's own analysis went as follows. The reads were demultiplexed and collapsed into UMI-guided consensus sequences using migec v1.2.7. Using mixcr v2.1.11, UMI consensuses were aligned to TRA and TRB V and J templates and then assembled into clonotypes. Expanded or contracted clonotypes were those called significant by both edgeR and NoisET, with noise models trained on biological replicates. For edgeR calls, a false discovery rate-adjusted p below 0.01 and a log2 fold-change threshold of 1 were applied. PCA with hierarchical clustering of max-normalized trajectories of the 1000 most abundant clonotypes was used as exploratory dynamics analysis. Separately sequenced CD4+ and CD8+ repertoires were used to assign the CD4 or CD8 phenotype of responding clones. Clones were called with MiXCR by TCRdb after fastp trimmed the public reads at Q25, and only in-frame beta chains were retained. For every CDR3 protein sequence, its rows merge into one entry that carries the most common genes and DNA. TCRdb, rather than the study authors, made the V and J calls. The sample has under 350,000 distinct CDR3 sequences on record, around 15% of them singletons. Approximately 25% of the sample goes to the ten largest clones.

The study at large found these results: Some responding clones were found in pre-infection memory, which suggests that pre-existing cross-reactive memory T cells took part in the SARS-CoV-2 response. Clones contracting from day 15 to 85 had balanced CD4/CD8 phenotypes, while a second wave expanding from day 15 to 37 was biased towards CD4+. Contracting CD4+ clones appeared mostly in the CM and EM memory subsets, whereas CD8+ clones were enriched in EMRA. The second-wave clones that peaked on day 37 were not confirmed to be SARS-CoV-2 specific. The study included only a couple of mild cases, and larger cohorts that include severe cases with pre-infection samples were judged to be necessary.

Ficoll-Paque density gradient centrifugation was used to isolate PBMCs. The clonotype comes from a man aged 18 to 29 who had mild COVID-19 (a few samples of this study predate the infection). The sample titles of this study are shuffled in the database, so cell type and time point are left out; the donor was told from shared clones. Rearrangement joined TRBV11-2 to TRBJ2-6; TRBD1 lines up with 7 middle nucleotides. Sequences were obtained from PBMCs or a T cell subset sorted from them (not recorded which). The nucleotides are TGTGCCAGCAGCTTGGTTAGGGGGCCAGGGGCCAACGTCCTGACTTTC. It is translated as CASSLVRGPGANVLTF. With the portions outside the CDR3 filled from the reference TRBV11-2 and TRBJ2-6 genes, the complete variable region becomes EAGVAQSPRYKIIEKRQSVAFWCNPISGHATLYWYQQILGQGPKLLIQFQNNGVVDDSQLPKDRFSAERLKGVDSTLKIQPAKLEDSAVYLCASSLVRGPGANVLTFGAGSRLTVL.